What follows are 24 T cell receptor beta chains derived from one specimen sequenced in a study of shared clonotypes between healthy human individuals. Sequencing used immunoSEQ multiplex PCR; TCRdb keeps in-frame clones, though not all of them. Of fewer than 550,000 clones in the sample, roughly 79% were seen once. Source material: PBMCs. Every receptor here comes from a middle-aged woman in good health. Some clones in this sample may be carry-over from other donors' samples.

The CDR3 DNA sequence: TGTGCCAGCTCTGGGCCCCGACAGGGGACGGGAGAAAAACTGTTTTTT. Translated, it gives CASSGPRQGTGEKLFF. V and J are TRBV28 and TRBJ1-4, with 8 bases identical to TRBD1. CDR1 is MDHEN, CDR2 SYDVKM, per germline. CDR3 size: 16 residues. V lost 8 bases to trimming and J lost 8 bases; unmatched junction nucleotides: 16.

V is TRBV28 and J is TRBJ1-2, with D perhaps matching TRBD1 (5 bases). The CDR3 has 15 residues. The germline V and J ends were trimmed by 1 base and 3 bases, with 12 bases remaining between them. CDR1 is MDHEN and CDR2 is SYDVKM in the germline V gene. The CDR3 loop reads CASSLLRGDHYGYTF. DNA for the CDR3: TGTGCCAGCAGTTTATTAAGAGGGGATCACTATGGCTACACCTTC.

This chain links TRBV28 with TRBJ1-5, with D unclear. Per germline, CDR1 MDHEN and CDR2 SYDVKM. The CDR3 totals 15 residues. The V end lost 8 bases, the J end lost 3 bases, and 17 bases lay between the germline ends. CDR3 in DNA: TGTGCCAGCCACCTTTCGAGGAGTTACAATCAGCCCCAGCATTTT. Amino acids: CASHLSRSYNQPQHF.

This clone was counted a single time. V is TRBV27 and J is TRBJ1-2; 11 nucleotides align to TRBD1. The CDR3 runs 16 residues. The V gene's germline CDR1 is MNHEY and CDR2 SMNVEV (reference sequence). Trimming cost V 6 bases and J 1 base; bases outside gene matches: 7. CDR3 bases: TGTGCCAGCAGGAAAGGACAGGGGGCTTATAACTATGGCTACACCTTC. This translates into CASRKGQGAYNYGYTF.

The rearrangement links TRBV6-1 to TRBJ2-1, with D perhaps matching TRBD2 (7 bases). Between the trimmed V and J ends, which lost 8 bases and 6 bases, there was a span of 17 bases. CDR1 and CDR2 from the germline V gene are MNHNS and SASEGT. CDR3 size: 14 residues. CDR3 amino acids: CASRSEGGGNEQFF. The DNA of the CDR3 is TGTGCCAGCCGGTCCGAGGGGGGGGGCAATGAGCAGTTCTTC.

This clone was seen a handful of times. DNA for the CDR3: TGTGCCAGCACCCTGGGACCCCCGATCTACGAGCAGTACTTC. It specifies CASTLGPPIYEQYF. V and J are TRBV28 and TRBJ2-7; D may match TRBD1 or TRBD2 (5 bases each). Germline V gene lookup returns CDR1 MDHEN and CDR2 SYDVKM. V gave up 7 bases and J gave up 3 bases, with 16 bases separating them. The CDR3 runs to 14 residues.

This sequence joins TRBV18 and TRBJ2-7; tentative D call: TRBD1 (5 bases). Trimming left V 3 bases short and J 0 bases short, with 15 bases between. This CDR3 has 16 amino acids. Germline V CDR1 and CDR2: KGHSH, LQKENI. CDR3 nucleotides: TGTGCCAGCTCACCCGGGCAGGGCGAGAGCTCCTACGAGCAGTACTTC. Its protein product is CASSPGQGESSYEQYF. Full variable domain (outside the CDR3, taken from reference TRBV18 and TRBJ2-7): NAGVMQNPRHLVRRRGQEARLRCSPMKGHSHVYWYRQLPEEGLKFMVYLQKENIIDESGMPKERFSAEFPKEGPSILRIQQVVRGDSAAYFCASSPGQGESSYEQYFGPGTRLTVT.

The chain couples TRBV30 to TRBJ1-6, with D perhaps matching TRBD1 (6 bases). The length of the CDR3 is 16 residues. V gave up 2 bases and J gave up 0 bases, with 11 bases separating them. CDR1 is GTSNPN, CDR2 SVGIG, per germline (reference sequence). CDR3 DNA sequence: TGTGCCTGGAGTCTCGACAGGAGCTCCTATAATTCACCCCTCCACTTT. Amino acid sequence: CAWSLDRSSYNSPLHF.

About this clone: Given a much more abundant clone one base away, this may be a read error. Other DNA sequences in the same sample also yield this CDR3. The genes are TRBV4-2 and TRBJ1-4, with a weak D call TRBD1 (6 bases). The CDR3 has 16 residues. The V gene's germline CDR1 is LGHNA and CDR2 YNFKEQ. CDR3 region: CASSQDTGQGGEKLFF. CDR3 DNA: TGTGCCAGCAGCCAAGATACAGGGCAGGGAGGAGAAAAGCTGTTTTTT.

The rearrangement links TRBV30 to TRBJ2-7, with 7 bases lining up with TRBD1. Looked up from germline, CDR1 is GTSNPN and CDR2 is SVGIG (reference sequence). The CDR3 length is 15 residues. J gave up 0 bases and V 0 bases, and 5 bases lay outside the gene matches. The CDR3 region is CAWSVRTGLSYEQYF. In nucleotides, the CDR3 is TGTGCCTGGAGTGTCCGGACAGGCCTCTCCTACGAGCAGTACTTC.

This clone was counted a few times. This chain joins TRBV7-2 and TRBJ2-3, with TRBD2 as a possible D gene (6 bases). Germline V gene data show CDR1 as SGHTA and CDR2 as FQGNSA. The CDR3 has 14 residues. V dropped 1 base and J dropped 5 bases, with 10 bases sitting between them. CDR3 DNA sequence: TGTGCCAGCAGCTTAGGGGGAGGACGAGATACGCAGTATTTT. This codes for CASSLGGGRDTQYF.

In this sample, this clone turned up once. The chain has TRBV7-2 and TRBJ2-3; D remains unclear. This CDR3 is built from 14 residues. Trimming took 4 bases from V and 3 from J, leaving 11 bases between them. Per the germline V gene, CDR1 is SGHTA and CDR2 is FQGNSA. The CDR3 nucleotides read TGTGCCAGCAGCTCTTCCTCTGGAACAGATACGCAGTATTTT. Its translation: CASSSSSGTDTQYF.

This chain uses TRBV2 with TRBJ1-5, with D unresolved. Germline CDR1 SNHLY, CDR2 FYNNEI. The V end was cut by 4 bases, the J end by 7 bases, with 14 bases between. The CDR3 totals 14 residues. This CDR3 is CASSGTGKGQPQHF. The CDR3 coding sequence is TGTGCCAGCAGTGGGACGGGAAAAGGGCAGCCCCAGCATTTT.

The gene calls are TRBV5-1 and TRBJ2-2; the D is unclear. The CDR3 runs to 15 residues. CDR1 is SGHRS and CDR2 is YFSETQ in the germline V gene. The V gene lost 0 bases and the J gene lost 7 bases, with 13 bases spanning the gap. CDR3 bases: TGCGCCAGCAGCTTGGTTGGATACAATGACGGGGAGCTGTTTTTT. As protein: CASSLVGYNDGELFF. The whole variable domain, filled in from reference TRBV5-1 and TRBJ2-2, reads KAGVTQTPRYLIKTRGQQVTLSCSPISGHRSVSWYQQTPGQGLQFLFEYFSETQRNKGNFPGRFSGRQFSNSRSEMNVSTLELGDSALYLCASSLVGYNDGELFFGEGSRLTVL.

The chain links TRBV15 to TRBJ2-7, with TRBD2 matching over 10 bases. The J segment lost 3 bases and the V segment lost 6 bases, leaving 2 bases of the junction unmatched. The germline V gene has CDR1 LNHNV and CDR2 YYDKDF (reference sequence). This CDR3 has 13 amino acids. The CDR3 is CATRGTSDYEQYF. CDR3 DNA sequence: TGTGCCACCAGGGGGACTAGCGACTACGAGCAGTACTTC.

The CDR3 nucleotides read TGTGCCATTGGACCCGGGGGATGGGCCGGGGAGCTGTTTTTT. Translating gives CAIGPGGWAGELFF. The rearrangement uses TRBV2 and TRBJ2-2; possible D gene TRBD2, 6 bases. Looked up from germline, CDR1 is SNHLY and CDR2 is FYNNEI. Trimming removed 10 bases at V and 6 bases at J, with 18 bases between. The CDR3 totals 14 residues.

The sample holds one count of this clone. CDR3 nucleotide sequence: TGTGCCAGCAGTCGGGGACTAGCGGGAGGTTCAAGGGTTATAGGCTACAATGAGCAGTTCTTC. This translates into CASSRGLAGGSRVIGYNEQFF. The V and J genes are TRBV28 and TRBJ2-1; 15 bases match TRBD2. Losses at the gene ends were 5 bases for V and 3 bases for J; bases not matched to a gene: 17. The CDR3 length is 21 residues. Germline loops: CDR1 MDHEN, CDR2 SYDVKM.

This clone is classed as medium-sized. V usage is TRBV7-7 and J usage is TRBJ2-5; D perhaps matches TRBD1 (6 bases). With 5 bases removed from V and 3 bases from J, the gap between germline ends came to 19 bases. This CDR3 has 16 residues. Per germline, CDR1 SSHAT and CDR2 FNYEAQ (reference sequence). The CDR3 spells CASSHNLGGQEETQYF. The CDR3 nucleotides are TGTGCCAGCAGCCATAATTTAGGGGGACAAGAAGAGACCCAGTACTTC.

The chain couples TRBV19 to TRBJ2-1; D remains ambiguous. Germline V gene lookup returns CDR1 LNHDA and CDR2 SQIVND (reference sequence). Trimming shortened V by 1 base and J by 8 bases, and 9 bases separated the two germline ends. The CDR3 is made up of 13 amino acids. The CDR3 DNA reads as TGTGCCAGTAGTATAGTCGGATCGGATGAGCAGTTCTTC. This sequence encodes CASSIVGSDEQFF.

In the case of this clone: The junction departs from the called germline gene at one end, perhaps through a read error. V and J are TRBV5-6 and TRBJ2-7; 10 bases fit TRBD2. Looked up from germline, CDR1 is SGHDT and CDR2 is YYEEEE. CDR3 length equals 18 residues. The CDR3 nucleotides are TGTGCCCGCAGCGTGGCCAGGGGGGGGCTAGCGGGAGCCTACGAGCAGTACTTC. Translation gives CARSVARGGLAGAYEQYF.

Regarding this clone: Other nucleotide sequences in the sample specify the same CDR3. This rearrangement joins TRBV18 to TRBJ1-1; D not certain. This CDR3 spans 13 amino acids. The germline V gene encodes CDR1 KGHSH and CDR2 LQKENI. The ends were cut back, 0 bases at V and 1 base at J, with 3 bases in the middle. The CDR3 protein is CASSPPQNTEAFF. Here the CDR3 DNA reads TGTGCCAGCTCACCACCCCAGAACACTGAAGCTTTCTTT.

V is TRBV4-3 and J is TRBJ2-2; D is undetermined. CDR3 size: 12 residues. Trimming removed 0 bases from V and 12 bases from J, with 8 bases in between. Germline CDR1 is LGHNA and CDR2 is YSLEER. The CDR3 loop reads CASSQDRTKLFF. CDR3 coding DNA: TGCGCCAGCAGCCAAGATAGGACGAAGCTGTTTTTT.

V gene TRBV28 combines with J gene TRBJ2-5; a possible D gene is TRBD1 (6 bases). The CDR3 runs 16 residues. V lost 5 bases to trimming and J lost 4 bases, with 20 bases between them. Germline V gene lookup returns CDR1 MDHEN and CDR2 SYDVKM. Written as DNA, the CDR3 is TGTGCCAGCAGTCCGCAGACAGGTTACCGTAGAGAGACCCAGTACTTC. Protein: CASSPQTGYRRETQYF.

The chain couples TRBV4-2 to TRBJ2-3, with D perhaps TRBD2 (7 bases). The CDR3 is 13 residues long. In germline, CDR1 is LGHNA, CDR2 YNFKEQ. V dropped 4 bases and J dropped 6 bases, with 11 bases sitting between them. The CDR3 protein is CASSRKGGDTQYF. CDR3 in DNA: TGTGCCAGCAGCCGGAAGGGGGGGGATACGCAGTATTTT.